A selection of T cell receptor beta chains follows, all from one sample in a study of CD8 T cells in ankylosing spondylitis. TCRdb re-derived calls from the 5' RACE reads in MiXCR, one entry per CDR3 protein. The table includes approximately 520,000 distinct CDR3 sequences, about 5% detected once. The sample was blood, either unsorted or a sorted T cell fraction (not recorded which). The source of these receptors is a male donor with ankylosing spondylitis. The CDR3 runs from the conserved cysteine through the conserved F or W. A D gene is named only where the DNA matches it firmly. Only some rows state a clone size, as once, few, many or a class for expanded clones.

CDR3 protein	CDR3 DNA	clone size	J gene	V gene	D gene
CASSLYGASGYGYTF	TGCGCCAGCAGCTTGTATGGGGCCTCGGGCTATGGCTACACCTTC	many	TRBJ1-2	TRBV5-1	NA
CSASTYLAGEQYF	TGCAGTGCTAGTACTTACCTAGCCGGCGAGCAGTACTTC	many	TRBJ2-7	TRBV20-1	NA
CASSRDGTSGLYEQYF	TGTGCCAGCAGCCGGGACGGGACTAGCGGACTCTACGAGCAGTACTTC	many	TRBJ2-7	TRBV7-9	TRBD2
CASSFQDRNIQYF	TGCGCCAGCAGCTTCCAAGACCGAAACATTCAGTACTTC	many	TRBJ2-4	TRBV5-1	NA
CASSLESSPGLGANVLTF	TGTGCCAGCAGCTTAGAAAGTTCCCCAGGGTTAGGGGCCAACGTCCTGACTTTC	many	TRBJ2-6	TRBV11-2	NA
CASRPGQGTEAFF	TGTGCCAGCAGGCCGGGACAGGGAACTGAAGCTTTCTTT	many	TRBJ1-1	TRBV6-2/TRBV6-3	TRBD1
CSVSQGGGNQPQHF	TGCAGTGTTTCACAGGGGGGAGGCAATCAGCCCCAGCATTTT	many	TRBJ1-5	TRBV20-1	TRBD1
CASSRGGSPTDTQYF	TGCGCCAGCAGCCGCGGGGGTTCTCCCACAGATACGCAGTATTTT	many	TRBJ2-3	TRBV5-1	TRBD2
CSAKQGNPTDTQYF	TGCAGTGCCAAACAGGGTAACCCCACAGATACGCAGTATTTT	NA	TRBJ2-3	TRBV20-1	NA
CSVVSLNEQFF	TGCAGCGTTGTATCTCTTAATGAGCAGTTCTTC	many	TRBJ2-1	TRBV29-1	NA
CASSLSGSVRPYGYTF	TGCGCCAGCAGCTTGAGTGGGAGCGTACGCCCCTATGGCTACACCTTC	many	TRBJ1-2	TRBV5-1	NA
CTALGVLVLGETQYF	TGCACCGCCTTGGGAGTCTTGGTCTTAGGAGAGACCCAGTACTTC	few	TRBJ2-5	TRBV29-1	NA
CASSQSGADEKLFF	TGCGCCAGCAGCCAATCAGGGGCGGATGAAAAACTGTTTTTT	many	TRBJ1-4	TRBV4-1	NA
CASSLTSLAGEETQYF	TGCGCCAGCAGCCTGACCTCTCTAGCGGGAGAAGAGACCCAGTACTTC	many	TRBJ2-5	TRBV4-1	TRBD2
CASSLRDLKSYEQYF	TGCGCCAGCAGCTTACGGGATCTAAAAAGCTACGAGCAGTACTTC	many	TRBJ2-7	TRBV5-1	NA
CASSQDPYGSSYEQYF	TGCGCCAGCAGCCAAGACCCCTACGGTAGCTCCTACGAGCAGTACTTC	NA	TRBJ2-7	TRBV4-3	NA
CSVDKRSRNEQFF	TGCAGCGTTGATAAGCGATCGAGGAATGAGCAGTTCTTC	many	TRBJ2-1	TRBV29-1	NA
CASSLKAGGNSPLHF	TGTGCCAGCAGCTTAAAAGCAGGGGGCAATTCACCCCTCCACTTT	many	TRBJ1-6	TRBV7-3	TRBD1
CASSLVRTTIGTQYF	TGTGCCAGCAGTTTAGTGAGAACTACGATAGGTACGCAGTATTTT	many	TRBJ2-3	TRBV6-5	NA
CASRLTGQGFNNEQFF	TGTGCCAGCAGGTTAACGGGACAGGGGTTTAACAATGAGCAGTTCTTC	many	TRBJ2-1	TRBV6-5	TRBD1
CASSSGTIGNQPQHF	TGTGCCAGCAGCTCTGGGACGATTGGCAATCAGCCCCAGCATTTT	many	TRBJ1-5	TRBV7-8	NA
CASSSRQGHNEKLFF	TGTGCCAGCAGTTCGCGACAGGGACATAATGAAAAACTGTTTTTT	many	TRBJ1-4	TRBV12-3/TRBV12-4	TRBD1
CASSLEFNEKLFF	TGCGCCAGCAGCCTTGAGTTTAATGAAAAACTGTTTTTT	many	TRBJ1-4	TRBV5-1	NA
CASTLTWDYMNTEAFF	TGTGCCAGCACCCTCACATGGGACTATATGAACACTGAAGCTTTCTTT	many	TRBJ1-1	TRBV27	NA
CASSRDRAKETQYF	TGCGCCAGCAGCCGGGACAGGGCTAAAGAGACCCAGTACTTC	few	TRBJ2-5	TRBV5-1	TRBD1
CASSLDPDRFSEKLFF	TGCGCCAGCAGCTTGGACCCGGACAGGTTTTCTGAAAAACTGTTTTTT	many	TRBJ1-4	TRBV5-1	TRBD1
CASSSERGRETQYF	TGTGCCAGCAGTTCGGAGCGGGGAAGAGAGACCCAGTACTTC	few	TRBJ2-5	TRBV6-2/TRBV6-3	TRBD2
CASSFGGFSGNTIYF	TGTGCCAGCAGTTTTGGGGGATTCTCTGGAAACACCATATATTTT	many	TRBJ1-3	TRBV28	NA
CASSRGPNNQPQHF	TGTGCCAGCAGCCGGGGACCGAACAATCAGCCCCAGCATTTT	few	TRBJ1-5	TRBV7-2	NA
CASSPAHSVNTEAFF	TGCGCCAGCAGCCCGGCCCACAGTGTGAACACTGAAGCTTTCTTT	many	TRBJ1-1	TRBV5-1	NA